Here is one T cell receptor beta chain with its context. No antigen is known for it. This specimen comes from a study of CD8+CD57+ T cells in acquired aplastic anemia. Study-wide results and caveats: A significant difference in CD8+ Simpson's diversity between patients and controls was not found.

Genomic DNA constituted the template upon which TCR beta VDJ and CDR3 profiling was performed. TCRdb recomputed calls from the reads with MiXCR, one row per CDR3 protein. The sample has under 200,000 distinct CDR3 sequences, 40% to 60% seen once; the top ten hold about 31%. An expansion of CD8+CD57+ cells by flow cytometry had been shown in patients chosen for sequencing. Each patient had severe acquired aplastic anemia. Blood came from patients not yet given any therapy. This CDR3 region has 12 residues. V lost 5 bases to trimming and J lost 10 bases, with 13 bases between them. CDR1 is SGDLS and CDR2 is YYNGEE in the germline V gene.

This receptor was obtained from a human donor with aplastic anemia. The material sequenced was sorted CD4+, CD8+, or CD8+CD57+ T cells (not recorded which) from PBMCs. The chain combines TRBV9 with TRBJ2-1; TRBD1 is a possible D gene (5 bases). The CDR3 spells CASSTQGTEQFF. The CDR3, as DNA: TGTGCCAGCAGTACCCAGGGCACCGAGCAGTTCTTC.